Described below is a single T cell receptor (beta chain) sequence and its context. Authors' analysis steps: Amplification with reference gene primers provided the estimates of nucleated cell counts. Measured with immunoSEQ multiplex PCR; TCRdb has only the in-frame clones, and not every one. D and trimming come from the DNA, and the V and J calls and clone size come from that table. The data show about 270,000 clones, with around 80% seen just once and approximately 6% held by the top ten. This sample is drawn from a study of blood T cell repertoires in COVID-19. As for the study in general: The origin of the acute and convalescent COVID-19 samples was the United States, Italy and Spain. The cDNA or gDNA used as material had been derived from T cells, B-cell-depleted T cells, or PBMCs.

The CDR3 sequence is 17 residues long. Germline V CDR1 and CDR2: LNHDA, SQIVND (reference sequence). V was cut by 6 bases and J by 1 base, with 20 bases left in between. The TCR was taken from a man older than 75 with acute or convalescent COVID-19. What was sequenced was peripheral blood. V usage is TRBV19 and J usage is TRBJ2-3; perhaps TRBD2 as D (6 bases). The CDR3 here is CASRPRPAGLGTDTQYF. CDR3 DNA: TGTGCCAGTAGACCCCGCCCGGCGGGGTTGGGCACAGATACGCAGTATTTT.